The clone carrying this T cell receptor (beta chain) is medium-sized in the sample. The libraries were made with immunoSEQ v3. Survey-level samples got 2 million to 2.5 million read pairs; deep-level samples got about 5-6.5 million. The repertoire was sequenced with immunoSEQ multiplex PCR; TCRdb's copy has only in-frame clones and lacks some. Altogether about 26,000 clones are present, over 55% being singletons, with the ten largest covering about 15%. Germline CDR1 is SEHNR and CDR2 is FQNEAQ (reference sequence). This CDR3 region has 14 residues. V shed 5 bases and J shed 5 bases, with 15 bases lying between them. Stated time point: pre-treatment sample, taken before nivolumab and TIL therapy. Most excised metastases sampled were pleural nodules or supraclavicular lymph nodes. Tumors were harvested before any PD-1/PD-L1 blockade. This sample was taken from a study of TIL therapy for anti-PD-1-resistant metastatic lung cancer. Study details: Most patients had lung adenocarcinoma.

The source material was tumor tissue, sampled at baseline. The receptor was isolated from a woman between 25 and 85 years old with non-small cell lung cancer. The chain is built from TRBV7-9 and TRBJ1-1; TRBD1 might be the D (5 bases). The CDR3 sequence is CASSPERGWTEAFF. CDR3 DNA sequence: TGTGCCAGCAGCCCCGAGAGGGGTTGGACTGAAGCTTTCTTT. Filled out from reference TRBV7-9 and TRBJ1-1, the complete variable domain reads DTGVSQNPRHKITKRGQNVTFRCDPISEHNRLYWYRQTLGQGPEFLTYFQNEAQLEKSRLLSDRFSAERPKGSFSTLEIQRTEQGDSAMYLCASSPERGWTEAFFGQGTRLTVV.